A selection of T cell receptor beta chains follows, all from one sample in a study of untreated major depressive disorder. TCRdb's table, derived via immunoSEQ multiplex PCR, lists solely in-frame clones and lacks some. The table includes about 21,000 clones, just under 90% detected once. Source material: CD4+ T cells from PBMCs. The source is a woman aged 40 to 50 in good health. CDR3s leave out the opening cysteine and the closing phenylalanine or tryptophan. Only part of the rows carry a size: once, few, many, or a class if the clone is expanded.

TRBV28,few,ASSLWELAGGPGEQF
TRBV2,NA,ASSVGDTQY
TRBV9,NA,ASNEQGTAF
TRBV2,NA,ASSWVSGATGELF
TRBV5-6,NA,ASSLHTGELF
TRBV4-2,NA,ASSPRLLAGDADTQY
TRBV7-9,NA,ASSLEGPSEQY
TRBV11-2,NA,ASSLGTGPRETQY
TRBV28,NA,ASRPSTWGRETQY
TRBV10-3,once,AISAGTSGSGYEQY
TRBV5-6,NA,ASSRLEVAAYTDTQY
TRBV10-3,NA,AISGKGSFYEQY
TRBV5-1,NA,ASSVTLTTDSPLH
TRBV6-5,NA,ASRSDRYGNQPQH
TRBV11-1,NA,ASDGDATFNEQF
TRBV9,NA,ASSLGPGRPQETQY
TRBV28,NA,ASSLPPPLDGGYT
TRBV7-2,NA,ASGAWGAEAF
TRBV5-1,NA,ASLQSGSSTDTQY
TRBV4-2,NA,ASSPERTDPRDEQF
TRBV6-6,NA,ASSDGHTNQPQH
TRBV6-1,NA,ASSVTVPNYGYT
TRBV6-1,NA,ASRRGDYNEQF
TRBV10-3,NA,AIRAPIPIGESYNEQF
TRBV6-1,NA,ASSEGAGGNQPQH
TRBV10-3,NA,AISRDSRNEQY
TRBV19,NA,ASSPMGLVGTDTQY
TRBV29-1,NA,SVRPGYNEQF
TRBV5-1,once,ASSPSGDRTTSGRSRIL
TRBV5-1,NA,ASSQAGGPYNEQF
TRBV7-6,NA,ASSLAGSRDTQY
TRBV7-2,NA,ASSPGGNTIY
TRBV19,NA,ASRKGVNYGYT
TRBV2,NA,ASSGGENTEAF
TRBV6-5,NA,ASTPTGTSRGEQY
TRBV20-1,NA,IGSRNTEAF
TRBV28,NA,ASSFPKTGPYGYT
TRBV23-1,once,ASSRLWGRNWSKNIQY
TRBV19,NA,ASALQGTYGYT
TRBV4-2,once,ASSQRLAGETQY
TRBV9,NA,ASSVVQLNTEAF
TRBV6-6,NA,ATWGRASTEAF
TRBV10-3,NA,AISEADTQY
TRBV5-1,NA,AWHSGGPTDTQY
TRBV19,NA,ASSHRTGLTY
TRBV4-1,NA,ASSRPGPQQF
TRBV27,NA,ASSLSGTASGANVLT
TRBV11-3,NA,ASSQGLAGSTDTQY
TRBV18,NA,ASSPRLSGMPYEQY
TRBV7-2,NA,ASRDTAKGDYGYT
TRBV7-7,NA,ASSTGRGSSETQY
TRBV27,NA,ASSLASGPGANVLT